Sequencing of this T cell receptor beta chain was carried out in a study of blood T cell repertoires in COVID-19. Profiled with immunoSEQ multiplex PCR; TCRdb holds only in-frame clones, not every one. The profile shows roughly 230,000 clones, around 90% of them singletons. The specimen sequenced was peripheral blood. The clonotype comes from a woman aged 60 to 75 with COVID-19, enrolled during active disease.

In nucleotides, the CDR3 is TGTGCCAGCAGTGACGAGGGCCGGGACAGGGGTAATCAGCCCCAGCATTTT. Translating it yields CASSDEGRDRGNQPQHF. The chain is built from TRBV6-4 and TRBJ1-5; 10 bases map to TRBD1. V gave up 2 bases and J gave up 4 bases; unmatched junction bases: 8. Looked up from germline, CDR1 is MRHNA and CDR2 is SNTAGT. This CDR3 has 17 residues.